This TCR beta chain was profiled in a study of neurological immune-mediated disorders. Findings and limits, study-wide: The phylogenetic placement of 18 of 34 multiple sclerosis patients' repertoires in one related-CDR3 cluster constitutes a possible signature.

Source material was 2 million unsorted PBMCs, stored at -80 °C in RNAlater. This clonotype has a count of ten or more. Antigen unknown. A much larger clone differs by one base, so this may be a read error. As for the cDNA, it was generated by 5'RACE with 10-nucleotide random UMIs. Every sequencing run produced over 180 million TCR-beta sequences that came from 15-18 subjects. TCRdb redid the calling of the 5' RACE reads with MiXCR, one entry per CDR3 protein. The table lists fewer than 65,000 distinct CDR3 sequences, approximately 4% of them singletons. Trimming took 0 bases from V and 6 from J, leaving 21 bases between them. Germline V lookup: CDR1 LGHNA, CDR2 YNFKEQ. The CDR3 extends over 18 amino acids.

This rearrangement joins TRBV4-2 to TRBJ2-1; possibly TRBD2 for D (5 bases). Material: PBMCs. This sequence was found in a man aged 50-60 years with multiple sclerosis. The CDR3 bases are TGTGCCAGCAGCCAAGACGGCTTCTCGGGAACTACGACCAATGAGCAGTTCTTC. It encodes CASSQDGFSGTTTNEQFF.